The T cell receptor (beta chain) described here comes from a study of shared clonotypes between healthy human individuals. Germline CDR1 and CDR2: MDHEN and SYDVKM. The CDR3 contains 17 residues. With V trimmed by 5 bases and J by 1 base, 13 bases remained unmatched. Study findings and constraints: Relative to memory subsets, naive subsets generally showed larger estimated richness.

TCRdb keeps only in-frame clones here, not all; method: immunoSEQ multiplex PCR. The table includes 2,500,000 or so clones, 93% detected once. As concerns this clone: The target antigen is unknown.

The TCR was taken from a man aged 18 to 30 in good health. Some clones in this sample may be carry-over from other donors' samples. This chain uses TRBV28 with TRBJ1-1; 7 positions match TRBD1. The sequencing input was naive CD4+ T cells from PBMCs. Subset specified: CD45RA+ positively selected. The CDR3 region is CASSPSFEGGWNTEAFF. In DNA, the CDR3 is TGTGCCAGCAGTCCGTCATTTGAAGGGGGCTGGAACACTGAAGCTTTCTTT. The whole variable domain, filled in from reference TRBV28 and TRBJ1-1, reads DVKVTQSSRYLVKRTGEKVFLECVQDMDHENMFWYRQDPGLGLRLIYFSYDVKMKEKGDIPEGYSVSREKKERFSLILESASTNQTSMYLCASSPSFEGGWNTEAFFGQGTRLTVV.